These T cell receptor beta chains were read from a single sample in a study of blood T cell repertoires in COVID-19. Assay used: immunoSEQ multiplex PCR; TCRdb lists only in-frame clones, some missing. This sample has about 170,000 clones, with over 75% found just once. Sequences were obtained from peripheral blood. The receptor source for this set is a man aged 55-75 years who had recovered from COVID-19. The CDR3 runs from the conserved cysteine through the conserved F or W.

j_gene	v_gene	CDR3aa
TRBJ1-1	TRBV27	CASIPPAGVTEAFF
TRBJ1-4	TRBV7-2	CASRSGGGTGRKLFF
TRBJ2-1	TRBV20-1	CSFPADPQFF
TRBJ1-2	TRBV3-1/TRBV3-2	CASSQGDRGFSANYGYTF
TRBJ1-1	TRBV18	CASSHSRSTEAFF
TRBJ1-2	TRBV4-3	CASSQGTNADTF
TRBJ1-5	TRBV5-1	CASSTETGVKPQHF
TRBJ1-4	TRBV5-1	CASSLLAGNEKLFF
TRBJ2-2	TRBV5-8	CASSLVQGWANTGELFF
TRBJ2-7	TRBV7-9	CASSGITGDEEHEQYF
TRBJ2-7	TRBV6-5	CASSTQRGVYEQYF
TRBJ1-5	TRBV24-1	CATSDRRDRGESNQPQHF
TRBJ1-5	TRBV15	CATSRDRGTNQPQHF
TRBJ1-2	TRBV28	CASSGPGQGDYGYTF
TRBJ2-1	TRBV3-1/TRBV3-2	CASSQNYGYEQFF
TRBJ2-2	TRBV6-2/TRBV6-3	CASTPGGGRRSAGELFF
TRBJ1-6	TRBV24-1	CATPTSTGVSYNSPLHF
TRBJ1-2	TRBV4-3	CASSQDTNRGPDYGYTF
TRBJ1-2	TRBV6-1	CASSENVGQHNYGYTF
TRBJ2-1	TRBV5-4	CASSTPGMYNEQFF
TRBJ1-1	TRBV5-1	CASSGPDSWDEAFF
TRBJ2-1	TRBV27	CASSPGGSWSYNEQFF